One sample yielded the 28 T cell receptor beta chains listed below, sequenced in a study of T cell responses to AZD1222 COVID-19 vaccine. Sequencing used immunoSEQ multiplex PCR; TCRdb keeps in-frame clones, though not all of them. The sample has some 170,000 clones, 85% to 95% seen once. Here the sequenced sample was peripheral blood, taken on day 0 of AZD1222 vaccination. The receptors here all came from an adult in good health.

CDR3 protein: CASRPPGLYGYTF. Here the CDR3 DNA reads TGTGCCAGTAGACCGCCAGGTCTCTATGGCTACACCTTC. This rearrangement joins TRBV12-3 or TRBV12-4 to TRBJ1-2; D gene uncertain. V was trimmed by 9 bases and J by 4 bases, leaving 15 bases between them. CDR3 length: 13 residues.

The V call is TRBV2, the J call TRBJ2-6; 9 nucleotides agree with TRBD1. This CDR3 comprises 17 residues. Germline-derived CDR1 and CDR2 are SNHLY and FYNNEI. Germline trimming cut 6 bases from V and 3 bases from J; bases unmatched to any gene: 9. The CDR3 coding sequence is TGTGCCAGCAGATTACAGGGGGCCCCTGGTGGGGCCAACGTCCTGACTTTC. This gives the protein CASRLQGAPGGANVLTF.

The chain uses TRBV3-1 (or the pseudogene TRBV3-2) and TRBJ1-4; a weak D match, TRBD1 (5 bases). Trimming shortened V by 3 bases and J by 8 bases, and 10 bases separated the two germline ends. Germline V gene data show CDR1 as LGHDT and CDR2 as YNNKEL (reference sequence). CDR3 length: 13 amino acids. This CDR3 is CASSQEGTEKLFF. CDR3 bases: TGTGCCAGCAGCCAGGAGGGGACGGAAAAACTGTTTTTT.

In the case of this clone: Other DNA sequences in the same sample also yield this CDR3. The chain uses TRBV28 and TRBJ1-1, with a weak D call TRBD1 (5 bases). Trimming stripped 1 base from V and 2 bases from J, with 8 bases between. Germline CDR1 reads MDHEN; CDR2 reads SYDVKM. CDR3 size: 14 residues. This CDR3 reads CASSLFRGNTEAFF. The CDR3 DNA is TGTGCCAGCAGTTTATTTAGGGGTAACACTGAAGCTTTCTTT.

The V and J genes are TRBV5-6 and TRBJ1-5; no clear D gene. The V end was cut by 0 bases, the J end by 10 bases, with 8 bases between. Germline loops: CDR1 SGHDT, CDR2 YYEEEE. This CDR3 comprises 12 residues. The CDR3 sequence: CASSLDRGPQHF. CDR3 nucleotides: TGTGCCAGCAGCTTGGATCGAGGACCCCAGCATTTT.

This chain connects TRBV12-3 or TRBV12-4 to TRBJ1-5, with 7 nucleotides matching TRBD1. The CDR3 is made up of 13 amino acids. V was pared by 6 bases and J by 7 bases, with 6 bases of the junction left unmatched. CDR3 amino acids: CASRETGEQPQHF. The CDR3 bases are TGTGCCAGCAGGGAAACAGGGGAACAGCCCCAGCATTTT.

The gene calls are TRBV6-6 and TRBJ2-7; TRBD1 matches at 7 bases. The CDR3 length is 14 residues. Germline trimming cut 7 bases from V and 2 bases from J; bases unmatched to any gene: 8. Germline values: CDR1 MNHNY, CDR2 SVGAGI (reference sequence). The chain's CDR3 is CASTQTGLTYEQYF. The CDR3 nucleotides read TGTGCCAGCACCCAGACAGGGCTTACCTACGAGCAGTACTTC.

The chain uses TRBV2 and TRBJ2-1; 8 bases map to TRBD2. Unmatched junction bases numbered 4, after V lost 6 bases and J lost 6 bases. This CDR3 spans 13 amino acids. The V gene's germline CDR1 is SNHLY and CDR2 FYNNEI. The CDR3 reads CASSGLAVNEQFF. CDR3 in DNA: TGTGCCAGCAGCGGACTAGCAGTCAATGAGCAGTTCTTC.

The genes are TRBV7-8 and TRBJ2-2; TRBD2 is a possible D gene (5 bases). Between the trimmed V and J ends, which lost 5 bases and 10 bases, there was a span of 20 bases. The CDR3 consists of 15 residues. Germline V gene lookup returns CDR1 SGHVS and CDR2 FQNEAQ. The CDR3 here is CASSTRTARPEELFF. The CDR3 bases are TGTGCCAGCAGCACCCGGACTGCGCGCCCGGAGGAGCTGTTTTTT.

This chain uses TRBV10-3 with TRBJ1-1; TRBD1 aligns across 7 bases. The trim removed 4 bases at V and 2 bases at J, leaving 7 bases unmatched. Germline V lookup: CDR1 ENHRY, CDR2 SYGVKD. The CDR3 has 15 residues. The CDR3 bases are TGTGCCATCAGTGGGGGACAGCTACAAAACACTGAAGCTTTCTTT. Translating it yields CAISGGQLQNTEAFF.

V usage is TRBV4-2 and J usage is TRBJ1-5; D gene unclear. Trimming removed 1 base from V and 9 bases from J, with 7 bases in between. This CDR3 contains 12 residues. CDR1 is LGHNA, CDR2 YNFKEQ, per germline. The CDR3 region has the DNA TGTGCCAGCAGCCAAGTTGGCACGCCCCAGCATTTT. Translating gives CASSQVGTPQHF.

This clone showed up just a few times. The V and J genes are TRBV2 and TRBJ2-2; D not resolved. CDR3 size: 15 residues. Between the trimmed V and J ends, which lost 0 bases and 4 bases, there was a span of 9 bases. Germline V gives CDR1 SNHLY, CDR2 FYNNEI. The DNA of the CDR3 is TGTGCCAGCAGTGAAGCACGGGTTGGCACCGGGGAGCTGTTTTTT. The encoded protein is CASSEARVGTGELFF.

The chain couples TRBV2 to TRBJ1-2, with 9 bases lining up with TRBD1. The V gene's germline CDR1 is SNHLY and CDR2 FYNNEI. CDR3 size: 14 residues. Losses at the gene ends were 3 bases for V and 5 bases for J; bases not matched to a gene: 4. CDR3 protein: CASSEMTGGYGYTF. CDR3 DNA sequence: TGTGCCAGCAGTGAGATGACAGGGGGGTATGGCTACACCTTC.

The chain has TRBV18 and TRBJ1-1; D not resolved. Looked up from germline, CDR1 is KGHSH and CDR2 is LQKENI. Trimming pared 1 base from V and 0 bases from J, leaving 9 bases between. The CDR3 covers 15 residues. The CDR3: CASSPRAALNTEAFF. CDR3 DNA sequence: TGTGCCAGCTCACCACGGGCAGCCTTGAACACTGAAGCTTTCTTT.

The chain carries TRBV5-1 and TRBJ2-1; D is perhaps TRBD2 (5 bases). This CDR3 contains 16 residues. V was clipped by 5 bases and J by 5 bases, with 20 bases between them. Germline V lookup: CDR1 SGHRS, CDR2 YFSETQ. The CDR3 DNA reads TGCGCCAGCAGACAAGGAGGCTTCGCACTCAACAATGAGCAGTTCTTC. It yields the protein CASRQGGFALNNEQFF.

The chain couples TRBV5-1 to TRBJ2-3, with D possibly TRBD1 on 5 matching bases. V lost 7 bases, J lost 3 bases, and 18 bases lay in between. The germline CDR1 and CDR2 sequences are SGHRS and YFSETQ. The CDR3 length is 15 residues. CDR3 nucleotide sequence: TGCGCCAGCGCCCACGGCGGCAGGGATACAGATACGCAGTATTTT. Amino acid sequence: CASAHGGRDTDTQYF.

The chain has TRBV30 and TRBJ1-2, with 9 bases lining up with TRBD1. Germline V gene data show CDR1 as GTSNPN and CDR2 as SVGIG (reference sequence). CDR3 length equals 15 residues. The V segment lost 7 bases and the J segment 8 bases; nucleotides outside the gene matches: 17. The CDR3 sequence: CASPRQGDWAGGYTF. As DNA, the CDR3 is TGTGCCTCCCCGCGACAGGGGGACTGGGCGGGAGGCTACACCTTC.

V and J are TRBV28 and TRBJ1-2; 8 bases map to TRBD1. CDR3 length: 21 residues. The germline V gene has CDR1 MDHEN and CDR2 SYDVKM. The trim removed 2 bases at V and 2 bases at J, leaving 22 bases unmatched. CDR3 sequence reads: CASSLQDGVGQGTFKNYGYTF. Written as DNA, the CDR3 is TGTGCCAGCAGTTTACAGGATGGGGTCGGACAGGGAACATTTAAGAACTATGGCTACACCTTC.

The chain combines TRBV7-9 with TRBJ1-2; D unclear. The CDR3 sequence is 14 residues long. V was pared by 5 bases and J by 1 base, with 11 bases between. Germline V lookup: CDR1 SEHNR, CDR2 FQNEAQ (reference sequence). DNA of the CDR3: TGTGCCAGCAGCCCCAAGAAGGATAACTATGGCTACACCTTC. Protein: CASSPKKDNYGYTF.

The chain carries TRBV14 and TRBJ2-1; no reliable D call. This CDR3 is built from 15 residues. Germline V gene data show CDR1 as SGHDN and CDR2 as FVKESK. Trimming removed 2 bases at V and 1 base at J, with 9 bases between. The CDR3 here is CASSQHPLSYNEQFF. For the CDR3, the DNA is TGTGCCAGCAGCCAACACCCTTTATCCTACAATGAGCAGTTCTTC.

The chain employs TRBV3-1 (or the pseudogene TRBV3-2) and TRBJ1-1; D uncertain. The germline V gene has CDR1 LGHDT and CDR2 YNNKEL (reference sequence). The CDR3 has 14 residues. The germline V and J ends were trimmed by 3 bases and 2 bases, with 10 bases remaining between them. In nucleotides, the CDR3 is TGTGCCAGCAGCCATACTGGACCTAACACTGAAGCTTTCTTT. Translated, it gives CASSHTGPNTEAFF.

This chain links TRBV11-3 with TRBJ1-3; D remains ambiguous. Germline V gene lookup returns CDR1 SGHNT and CDR2 YENEEA. The CDR3 sequence is 15 residues long. Trimming stripped 1 base from V and 2 bases from J, with 9 bases between. The CDR3 protein is CASSLVPGAGNTIYF. The CDR3 region has the DNA TGTGCCAGCAGCTTAGTCCCGGGAGCTGGAAACACCATATATTTT.

This clone appeared a single time. V and J are TRBV30 and TRBJ1-1; TRBD1 might be the D (6 bases). CDR1 GTSNPN and CDR2 SVGIG come from the germline V gene (reference sequence). The CDR3 has 13 residues. Trimming stripped 3 bases from V and 9 bases from J, with 17 bases between. CDR3 bases: TGTGCCTGGAGAGCGGGGGGCGCGGGTCAAGCTTTCTTT. Protein: CAWRAGGAGQAFF. Looking up the rest from reference TRBV30 and TRBJ1-1 gives the full variable domain: SQTIHQWPATLVQPVGSPLSLECTVEGTSNPNLYWYRQAAGRGLQLLFYSVGIGQISSEVPQNLSASRPQDRQFILSSKKLLLSDSGFYLCAWRAGGAGQAFFGQGTRLTVV.

The chain employs TRBV19 and TRBJ1-1, with a possible D match to TRBD1 (5 bases). The CDR3 covers 17 residues. The V and J ends lost 4 bases and 4 bases respectively, with 22 bases between them. Germline assignment: CDR1 LNHDA and CDR2 SQIVND (reference sequence). CDR3 residues: CASSNRSDLRGGTEAFF. The CDR3 DNA reads as TGTGCCAGTAGTAACCGATCGGATTTGAGGGGAGGCACTGAAGCTTTCTTT.

This chain joins TRBV12-3 or TRBV12-4 and TRBJ1-1; D gene uncertain. The V and J ends lost 5 bases and 2 bases respectively, with 6 bases between them. The CDR3 covers 12 residues. The CDR3 DNA is TGTGCCAGCAGTCGCGACAACACTGAAGCTTTCTTT. This codes for CASSRDNTEAFF.

The chain is built from TRBV12-5 and TRBJ2-4, with D tentatively TRBD1 (6 bases). The CDR3 totals 17 residues. CDR1 and CDR2 from the germline V gene are LGHNT and FRNRAP. V dropped 0 bases and J dropped 1 base, with 13 bases sitting between them. CDR3 DNA: TGTGCTAGTGGTTTGGTGCTGGGGGCCAGGGCCAAAAACATTCAGTACTTC. It codes for CASGLVLGARAKNIQYF.

The rearrangement uses TRBV5-6 and TRBJ2-1; D perhaps matches TRBD2 (5 bases). This CDR3 is 14 amino acids long. Germline loops: CDR1 SGHDT, CDR2 YYEEEE. With 3 bases removed from V and 16 bases from J, the gap between germline ends came to 23 bases. The CDR3 protein is CASSSRGWGEGEFF. The CDR3 DNA is TGTGCCAGCAGCTCCCGCGGGTGGGGAGAAGGCGAATTCTTC.

The V call is TRBV1, the J call TRBJ1-1. TRBV1 is a pseudogene segment. The CDR3 loop spans 16 amino acids. The CDR3 nucleotides are TGCACCAGCAGCCAAGAGGGGGGCGGCGGGAACACTGAAGCTTTCTTT. It specifies CTSSQEGGGGNTEAFF.